This TCR beta chain is drawn from a study of cytomegalovirus exposure and HLA in healthy donors. Donors consisted of healthy bone marrow donors. The length of the CDR3 is 13 residues. Germline CDR1 reads SSHAT; CDR2 reads FNYEAQ (reference sequence). Study findings and constraints: Among donors in an Asian-associated ancestry cluster, a later analysis reportedly found fewer N-insertions than the roughly 730-donor mean. The authors listed some 150 TCR beta chains as cytomegalovirus-associated. Information on immune exposure was restricted to one variable (CMV serostatus).

Primers: 60 Vbeta forward and 13 Jbeta reverse. TCRdb's table, derived via immunoSEQ multiplex PCR, lists solely in-frame clones and lacks some. The sample has hundreds of thousands of clones, around four fifths seen once. On this clone itself: Its antigen is still unknown. The junction shows a germline mismatch at one end, possibly a read error.

The chain has TRBV7-7 and TRBJ2-5, with a tentative D call TRBD2 (6 bases). This sequence was found in a boy between 2 and 10 years old in good health and CMV-seronegative. Specimen: PBMCs. Here the CDR3 reads CASSRTKGETQYF. As DNA, the CDR3 is TGTGCTAGCAGCCGGACTAAAGGAGAGACCCAGTACTTC.